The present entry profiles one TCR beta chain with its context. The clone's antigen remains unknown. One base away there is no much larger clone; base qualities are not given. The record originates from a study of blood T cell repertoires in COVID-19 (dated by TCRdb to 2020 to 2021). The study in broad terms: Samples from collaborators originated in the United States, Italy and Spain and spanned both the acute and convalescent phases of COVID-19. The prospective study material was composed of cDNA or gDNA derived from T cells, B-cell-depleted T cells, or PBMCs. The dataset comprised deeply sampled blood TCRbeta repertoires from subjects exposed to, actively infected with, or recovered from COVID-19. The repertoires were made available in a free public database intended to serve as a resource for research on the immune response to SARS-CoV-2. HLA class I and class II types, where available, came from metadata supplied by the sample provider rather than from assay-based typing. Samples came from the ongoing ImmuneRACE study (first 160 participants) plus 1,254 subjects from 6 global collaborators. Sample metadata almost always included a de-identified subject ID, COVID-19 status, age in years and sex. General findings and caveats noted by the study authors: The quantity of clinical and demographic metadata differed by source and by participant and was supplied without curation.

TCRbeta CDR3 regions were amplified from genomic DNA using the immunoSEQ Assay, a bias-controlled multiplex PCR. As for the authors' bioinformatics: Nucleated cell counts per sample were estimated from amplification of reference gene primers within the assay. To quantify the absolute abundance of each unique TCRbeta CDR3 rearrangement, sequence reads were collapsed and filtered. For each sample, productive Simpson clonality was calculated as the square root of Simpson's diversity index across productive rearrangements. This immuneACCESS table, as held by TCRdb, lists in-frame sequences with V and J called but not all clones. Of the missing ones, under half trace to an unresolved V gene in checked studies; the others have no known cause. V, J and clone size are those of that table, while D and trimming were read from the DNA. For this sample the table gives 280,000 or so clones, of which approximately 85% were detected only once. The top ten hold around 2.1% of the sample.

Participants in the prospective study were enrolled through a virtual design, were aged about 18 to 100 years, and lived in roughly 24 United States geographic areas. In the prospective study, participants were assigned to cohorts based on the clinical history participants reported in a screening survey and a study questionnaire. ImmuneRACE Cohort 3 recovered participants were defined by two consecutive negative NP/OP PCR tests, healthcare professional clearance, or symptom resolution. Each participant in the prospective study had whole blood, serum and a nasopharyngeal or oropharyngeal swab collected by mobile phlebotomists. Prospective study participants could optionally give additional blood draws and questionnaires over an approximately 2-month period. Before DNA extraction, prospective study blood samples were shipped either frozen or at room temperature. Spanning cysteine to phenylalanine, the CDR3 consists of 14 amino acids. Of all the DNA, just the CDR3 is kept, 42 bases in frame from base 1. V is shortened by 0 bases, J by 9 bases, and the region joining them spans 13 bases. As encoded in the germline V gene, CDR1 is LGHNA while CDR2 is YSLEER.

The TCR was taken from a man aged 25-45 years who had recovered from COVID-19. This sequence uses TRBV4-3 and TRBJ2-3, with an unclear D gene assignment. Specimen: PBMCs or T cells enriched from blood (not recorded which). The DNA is TGCGCCAGCAGCCAAGATTTGAGGTTATCAACGCAGTATTTT. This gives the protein CASSQDLRLSTQYF.